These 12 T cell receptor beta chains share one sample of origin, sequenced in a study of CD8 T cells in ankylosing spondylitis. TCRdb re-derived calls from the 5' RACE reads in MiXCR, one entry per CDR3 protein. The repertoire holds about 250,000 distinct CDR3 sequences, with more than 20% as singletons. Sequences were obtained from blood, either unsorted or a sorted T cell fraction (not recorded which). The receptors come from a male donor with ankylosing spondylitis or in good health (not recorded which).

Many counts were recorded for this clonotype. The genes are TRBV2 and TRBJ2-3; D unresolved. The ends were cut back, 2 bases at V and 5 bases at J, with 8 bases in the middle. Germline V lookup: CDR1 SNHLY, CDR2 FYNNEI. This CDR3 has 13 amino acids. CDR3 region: CASSEWEGDTQYF. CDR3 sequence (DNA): TGTGCCAGCAGTGAATGGGAAGGAGATACGCAGTATTTT.

The CDR3: CASSYSGITNEKLFF. Here the CDR3 DNA reads TGTGCCAGCAGTTACTCGGGCATAACTAATGAAAAACTGTTTTTT. The rearrangement joins TRBV6-5 to TRBJ1-4; D is unclear. This CDR3 is built from 15 residues. V lost 0 bases and J 1 base, leaving 6 bases between the germline ends. Germline lookup yields CDR1 MNHEY and CDR2 SVGAGI.

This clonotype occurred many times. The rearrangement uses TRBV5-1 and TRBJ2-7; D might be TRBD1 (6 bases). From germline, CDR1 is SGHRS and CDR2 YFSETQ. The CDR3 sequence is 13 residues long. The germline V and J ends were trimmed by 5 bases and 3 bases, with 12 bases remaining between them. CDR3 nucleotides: TGCGCCAGCAGACGCGACAGGAACTACGAGCAGTACTTC. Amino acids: CASRRDRNYEQYF.

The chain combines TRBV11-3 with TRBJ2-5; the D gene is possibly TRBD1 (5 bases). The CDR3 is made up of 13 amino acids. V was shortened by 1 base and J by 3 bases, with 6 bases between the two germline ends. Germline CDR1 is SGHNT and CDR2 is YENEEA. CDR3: CASSLATEETQYF. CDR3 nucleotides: TGTGCCAGCAGCTTAGCGACAGAAGAGACCCAGTACTTC. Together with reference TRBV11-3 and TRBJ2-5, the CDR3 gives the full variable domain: EAGVVQSPRYKIIEKKQPVAFWCNPISGHNTLYWYLQNLGQGPELLIRYENEEAVDDSQLPKDRFSAERLKGVDSTLKIQPAELGDSAVYLCASSLATEETQYFGPGTRLLVL.

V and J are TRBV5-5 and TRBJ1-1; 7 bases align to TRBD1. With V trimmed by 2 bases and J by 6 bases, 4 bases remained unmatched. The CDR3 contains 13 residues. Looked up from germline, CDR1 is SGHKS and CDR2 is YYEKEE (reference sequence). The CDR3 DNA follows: TGTGCCAGCAGCTTTGACAGGGCCCCTGAAGCTTTCTTT. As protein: CASSFDRAPEAFF.

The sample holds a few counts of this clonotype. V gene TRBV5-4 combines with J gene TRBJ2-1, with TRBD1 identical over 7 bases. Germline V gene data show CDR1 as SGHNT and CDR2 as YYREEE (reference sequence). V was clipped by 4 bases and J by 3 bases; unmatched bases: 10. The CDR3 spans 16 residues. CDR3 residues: CASSKGPPGGYNEQFF. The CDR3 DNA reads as TGTGCCAGCAGCAAGGGACCTCCAGGGGGCTACAATGAGCAGTTCTTC.

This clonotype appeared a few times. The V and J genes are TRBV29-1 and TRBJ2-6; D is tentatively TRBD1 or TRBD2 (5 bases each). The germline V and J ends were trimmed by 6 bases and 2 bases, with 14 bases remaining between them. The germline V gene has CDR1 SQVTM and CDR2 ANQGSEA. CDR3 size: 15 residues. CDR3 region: CSVDTRGAGANVLTF. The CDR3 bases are TGCAGCGTCGATACTCGGGGCGCTGGGGCCAACGTCCTGACTTTC.

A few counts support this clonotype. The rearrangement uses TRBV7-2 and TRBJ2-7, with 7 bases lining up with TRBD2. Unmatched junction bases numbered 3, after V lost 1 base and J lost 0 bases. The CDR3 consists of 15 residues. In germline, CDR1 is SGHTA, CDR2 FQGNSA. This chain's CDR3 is CASSLGLASSYEQYF. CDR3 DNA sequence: TGTGCCAGCAGCTTAGGACTAGCTAGCTCCTACGAGCAGTACTTC.

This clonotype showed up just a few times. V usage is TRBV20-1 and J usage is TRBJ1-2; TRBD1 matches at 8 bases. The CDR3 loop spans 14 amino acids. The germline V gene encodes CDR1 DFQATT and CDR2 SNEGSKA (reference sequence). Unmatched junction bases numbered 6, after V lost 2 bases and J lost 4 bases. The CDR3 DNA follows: TGCAGTGCTAGACCAGGGGGCGCGGTCTATGGCTACACCTTC. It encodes CSARPGGAVYGYTF.

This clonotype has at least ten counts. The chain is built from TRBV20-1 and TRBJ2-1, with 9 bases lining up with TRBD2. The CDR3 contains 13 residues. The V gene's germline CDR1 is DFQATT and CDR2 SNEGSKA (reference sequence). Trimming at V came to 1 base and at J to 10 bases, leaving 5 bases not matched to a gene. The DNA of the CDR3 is TGCAGTGCTAGAGGCGGGGGGGTTCGGGAGCAGTTCTTC. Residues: CSARGGGVREQFF.

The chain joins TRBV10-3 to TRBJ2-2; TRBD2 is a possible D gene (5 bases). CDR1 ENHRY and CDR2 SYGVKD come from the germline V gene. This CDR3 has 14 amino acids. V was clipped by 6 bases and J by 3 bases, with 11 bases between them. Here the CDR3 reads CAIRNSDHTGELFF. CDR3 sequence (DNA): TGTGCCATCAGGAATAGCGATCACACCGGGGAGCTGTTTTTT.

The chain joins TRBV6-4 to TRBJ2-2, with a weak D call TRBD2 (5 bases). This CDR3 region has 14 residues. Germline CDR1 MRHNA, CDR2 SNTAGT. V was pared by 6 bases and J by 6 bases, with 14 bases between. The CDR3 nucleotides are TGTGCCAGCAGCCCGGGGTACGGTGCCGGGGAGCTGTTTTTT. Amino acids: CASSPGYGAGELFF.